This TCR beta chain was observed in a study of T cell repertoires and HLA-DP antigens. As for the study in general: One alloantigen had ten groove amino acid differences from self, the other one.

Germline CDR1 is LGHNA and CDR2 is YSLEER. V was pared by 3 bases and J by 9 bases, with 7 bases of the junction left unmatched. This CDR3 has 14 residues. The PCR primers covered 54 TRBV and 13 TRBJ segments. Clones were sequenced by immunoSEQ multiplex PCR, and TCRdb holds only the in-frame ones, with some missing. The table records around 1,400 clones, 70% to 80% of them present only once. This clone was seen a single time. After approximately 16 days' expansion, CD4+ cells were restimulated 20 to 30 h with HeLa expressing allogeneic DPB1. Retrovirally transduced HeLa cells with HLA-DPA1/DPB1, HLA-DM, invariant chain and CD80 served as stimulators. Negative selection yielded untouched CD4+ T cells of average roughly 98% purity. CD4+ cells were cocultured 3:1 with 100 Gy-irradiated HeLa cells plus 50 U/mL IL-2.

Sequencing input: CD137- CD4+ T cells from cultured PBMCs. The sequence came from a man aged 55 to 70 in good health and CMV-seronegative. The chain links TRBV4-3 to TRBJ2-1; 8 bases agree with TRBD2. For the CDR3, the DNA is TGCGCCAGCAGCCAGCCTAGAGCGGGAGCTGAGCAGTTCTTC. Amino acid sequence: CASSQPRAGAEQFF.